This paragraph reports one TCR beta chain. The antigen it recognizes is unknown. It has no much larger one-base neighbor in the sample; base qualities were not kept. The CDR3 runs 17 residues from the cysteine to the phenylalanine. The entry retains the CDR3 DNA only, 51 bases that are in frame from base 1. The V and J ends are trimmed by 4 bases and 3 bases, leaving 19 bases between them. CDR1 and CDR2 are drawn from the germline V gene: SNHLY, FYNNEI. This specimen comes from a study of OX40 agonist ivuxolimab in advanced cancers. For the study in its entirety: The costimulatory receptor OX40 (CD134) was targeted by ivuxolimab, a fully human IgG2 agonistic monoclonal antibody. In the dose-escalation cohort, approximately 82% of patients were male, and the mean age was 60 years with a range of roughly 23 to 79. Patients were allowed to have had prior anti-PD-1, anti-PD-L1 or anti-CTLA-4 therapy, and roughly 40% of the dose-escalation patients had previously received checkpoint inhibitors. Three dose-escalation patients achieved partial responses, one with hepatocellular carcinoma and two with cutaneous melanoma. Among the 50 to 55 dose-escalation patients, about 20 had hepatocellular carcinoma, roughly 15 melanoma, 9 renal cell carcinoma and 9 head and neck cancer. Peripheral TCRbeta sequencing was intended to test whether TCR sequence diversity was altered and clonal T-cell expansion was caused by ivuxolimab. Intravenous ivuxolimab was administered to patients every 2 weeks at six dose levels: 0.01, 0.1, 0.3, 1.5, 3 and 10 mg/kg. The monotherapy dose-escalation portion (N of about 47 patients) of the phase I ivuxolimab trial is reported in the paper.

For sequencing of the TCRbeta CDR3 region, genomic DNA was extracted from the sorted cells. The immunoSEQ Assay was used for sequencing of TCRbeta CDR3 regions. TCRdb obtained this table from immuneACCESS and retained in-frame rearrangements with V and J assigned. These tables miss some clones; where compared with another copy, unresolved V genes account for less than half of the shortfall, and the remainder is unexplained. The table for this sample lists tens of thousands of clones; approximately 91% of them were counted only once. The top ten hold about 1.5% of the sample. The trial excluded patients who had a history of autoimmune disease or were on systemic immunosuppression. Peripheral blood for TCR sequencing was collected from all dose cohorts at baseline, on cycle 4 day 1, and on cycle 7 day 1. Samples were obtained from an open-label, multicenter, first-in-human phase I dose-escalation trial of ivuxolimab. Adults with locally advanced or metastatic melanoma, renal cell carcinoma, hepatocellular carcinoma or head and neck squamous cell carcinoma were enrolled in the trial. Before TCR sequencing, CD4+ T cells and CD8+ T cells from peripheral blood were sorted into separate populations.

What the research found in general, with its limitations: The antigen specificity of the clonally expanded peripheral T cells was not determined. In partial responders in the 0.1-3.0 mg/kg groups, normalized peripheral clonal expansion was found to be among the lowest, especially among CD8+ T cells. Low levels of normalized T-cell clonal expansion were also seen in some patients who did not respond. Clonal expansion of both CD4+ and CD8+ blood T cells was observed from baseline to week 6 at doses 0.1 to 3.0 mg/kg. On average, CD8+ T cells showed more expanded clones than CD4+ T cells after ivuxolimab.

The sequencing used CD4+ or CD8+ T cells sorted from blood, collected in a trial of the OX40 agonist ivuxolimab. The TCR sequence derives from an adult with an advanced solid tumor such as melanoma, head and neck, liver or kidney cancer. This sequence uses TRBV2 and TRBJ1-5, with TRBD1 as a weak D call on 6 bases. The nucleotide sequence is TGTGCCAGCAGTGGCGACGGGGGCATAACTATCAATCAGCCCCAGCATTTT. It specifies CASSGDGGITINQPQHF.